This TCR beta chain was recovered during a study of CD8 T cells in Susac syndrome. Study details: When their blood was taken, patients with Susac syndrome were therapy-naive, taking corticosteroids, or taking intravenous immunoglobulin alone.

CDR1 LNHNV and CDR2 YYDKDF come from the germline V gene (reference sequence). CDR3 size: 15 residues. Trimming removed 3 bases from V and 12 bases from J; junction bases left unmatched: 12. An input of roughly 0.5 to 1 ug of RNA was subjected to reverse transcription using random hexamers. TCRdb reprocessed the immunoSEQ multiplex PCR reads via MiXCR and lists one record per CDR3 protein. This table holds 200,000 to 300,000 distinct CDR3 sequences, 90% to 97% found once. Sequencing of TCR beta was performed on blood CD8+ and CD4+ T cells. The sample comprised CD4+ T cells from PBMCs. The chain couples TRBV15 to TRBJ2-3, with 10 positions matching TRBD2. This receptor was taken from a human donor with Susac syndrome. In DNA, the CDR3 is TGTGCCACCAGCAGTAGGACTAGCGGAGCCAATAGACAGTATTTT. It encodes CATSSRTSGANRQYF.